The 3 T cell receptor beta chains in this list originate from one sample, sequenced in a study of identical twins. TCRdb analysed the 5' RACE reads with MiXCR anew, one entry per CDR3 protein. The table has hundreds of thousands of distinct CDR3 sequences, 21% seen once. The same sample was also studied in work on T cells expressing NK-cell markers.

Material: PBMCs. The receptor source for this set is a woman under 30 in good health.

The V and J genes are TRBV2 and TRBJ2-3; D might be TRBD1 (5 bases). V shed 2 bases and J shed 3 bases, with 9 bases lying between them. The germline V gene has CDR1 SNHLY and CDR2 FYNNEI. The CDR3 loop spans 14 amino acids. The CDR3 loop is CASSERQITDTQYF. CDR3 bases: TGTGCCAGCAGTGAAAGACAGATAACAGATACGCAGTATTTT. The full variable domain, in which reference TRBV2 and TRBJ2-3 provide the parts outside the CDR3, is EPEVTQTPSHQVTQMGQEVILRCVPISNHLYFYWYRQILGQKVEFLVSFYNNEISEKSEIFDDQFSVERPDGSNFTLKIRSTKLEDSAMYFCASSERQITDTQYFGPGTRLTVL.

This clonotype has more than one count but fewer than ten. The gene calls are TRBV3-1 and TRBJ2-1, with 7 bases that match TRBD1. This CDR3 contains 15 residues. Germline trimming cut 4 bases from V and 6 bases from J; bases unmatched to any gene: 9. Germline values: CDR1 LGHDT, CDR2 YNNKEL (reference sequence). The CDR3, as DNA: TGTGCCAGCAGCCCTGTAGTGACAGGGTTCAATGAGCAGTTCTTC. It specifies CASSPVVTGFNEQFF.

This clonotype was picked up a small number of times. CDR3 protein: CASSSGPGYEQYF. CDR3 nucleotides: TGTGCCAGCAGTTCGGGCCCCGGCTACGAGCAGTACTTC. The rearrangement uses TRBV6-2 or TRBV6-3 and TRBJ2-7; D unresolved. The length of the CDR3 is 13 residues. Germline V gene sequence: CDR1 MNHEY, CDR2 SVGEGT. V dropped 4 bases and J dropped 3 bases, with 10 bases sitting between them.